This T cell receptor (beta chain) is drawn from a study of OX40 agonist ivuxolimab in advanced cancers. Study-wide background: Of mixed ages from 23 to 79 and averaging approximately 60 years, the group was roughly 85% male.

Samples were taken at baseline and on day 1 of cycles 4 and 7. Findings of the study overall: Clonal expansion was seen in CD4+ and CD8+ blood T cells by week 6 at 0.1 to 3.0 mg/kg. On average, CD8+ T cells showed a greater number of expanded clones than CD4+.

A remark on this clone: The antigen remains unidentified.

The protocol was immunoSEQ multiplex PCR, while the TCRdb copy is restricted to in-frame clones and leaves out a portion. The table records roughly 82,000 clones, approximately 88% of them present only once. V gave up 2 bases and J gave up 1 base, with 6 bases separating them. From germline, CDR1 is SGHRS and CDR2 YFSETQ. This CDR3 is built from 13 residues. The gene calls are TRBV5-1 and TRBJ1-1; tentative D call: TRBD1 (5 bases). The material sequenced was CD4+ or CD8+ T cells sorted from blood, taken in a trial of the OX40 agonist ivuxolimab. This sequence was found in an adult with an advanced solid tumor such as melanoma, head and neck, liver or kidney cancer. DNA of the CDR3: TGCGCCAGCAGCTTTCAGGGGAACACTGAAGCTTTCTTT. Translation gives CASSFQGNTEAFF.